The source of this T cell receptor beta chain is a study of shared clonotypes between healthy human individuals. V lost 6 bases, J lost 7 bases, and 13 bases stayed unmatched. CDR3 length: 15 amino acids. Germline CDR1 and CDR2: SGHDT and YYEEEE. Sequencing was performed with immunoSEQ multiplex PCR; in TCRdb, only in-frame clones are kept and a portion is missing. Of some 2,100,000 clones in the sample, approximately 96% were seen once. The rearrangement links TRBV5-6 to TRBJ1-2; 9 bases map to TRBD1. This TCR derives from a man in his late teens or twenties in good health. Specimen: naive CD4+ T cells sorted from blood. Described subset: CD45RA+ positively selected. CDR3 in DNA: TGTGCCAGCATCACAAACAGGGGGCGCGGCAGTGGCTACACCTTC. It specifies CASITNRGRGSGYTF.